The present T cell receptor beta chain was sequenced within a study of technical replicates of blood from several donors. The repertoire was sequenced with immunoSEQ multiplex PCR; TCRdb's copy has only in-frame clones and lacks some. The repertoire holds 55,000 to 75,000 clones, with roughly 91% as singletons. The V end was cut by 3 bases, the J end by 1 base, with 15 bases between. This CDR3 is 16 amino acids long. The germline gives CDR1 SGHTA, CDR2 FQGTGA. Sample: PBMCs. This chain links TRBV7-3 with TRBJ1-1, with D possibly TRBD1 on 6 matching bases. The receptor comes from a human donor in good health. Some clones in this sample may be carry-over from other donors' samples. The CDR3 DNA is TGTGCCAGCAGCTTTCTTGGACAGCGGCAGAACACTGAAGCTTTCTTT. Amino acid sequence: CASSFLGQRQNTEAFF.